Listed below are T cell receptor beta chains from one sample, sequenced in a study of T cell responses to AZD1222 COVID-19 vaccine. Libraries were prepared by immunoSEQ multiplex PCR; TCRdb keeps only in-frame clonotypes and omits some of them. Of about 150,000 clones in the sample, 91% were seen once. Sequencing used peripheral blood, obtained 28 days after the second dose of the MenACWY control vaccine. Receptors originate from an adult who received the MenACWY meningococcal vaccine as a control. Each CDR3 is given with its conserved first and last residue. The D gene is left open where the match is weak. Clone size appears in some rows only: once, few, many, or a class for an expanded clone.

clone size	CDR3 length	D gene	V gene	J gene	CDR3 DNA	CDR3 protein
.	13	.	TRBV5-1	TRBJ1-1	TGCGCCAGCAGCTTGCAGGGCGGCACTGAAGCTTTCTTT	CASSLQGGTEAFF
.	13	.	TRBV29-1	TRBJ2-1	TGCAGCGTTGAAAGAGGTACCGGCAATGAGCAGTTCTTC	CSVERGTGNEQFF
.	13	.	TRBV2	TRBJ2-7	TGTGCCAGCAGACGACAGGTCGACTACGAGCAGTACTTC	CASRRQVDYEQYF
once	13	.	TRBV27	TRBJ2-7	TGTGCCAGCAGTTCTGGGACGATCTACGAGCAGTACTTC	CASSSGTIYEQYF
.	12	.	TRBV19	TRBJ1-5	TGTGCCAGTGGCAGGGTACAGCAGCCCCAGCATTTT	CASGRVQQPQHF
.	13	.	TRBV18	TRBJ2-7	TGTGCCAGCTCACCTCCGGGCGCCCTCGAGCAGTACTTC	CASSPPGALEQYF
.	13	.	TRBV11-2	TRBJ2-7	TGTGCCAGCAGCAATACTAGAATAAGGGAGCAGTACTTC	CASSNTRIREQYF
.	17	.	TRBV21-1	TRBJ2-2	TGTGCCAGGCACCAAATTGGACTAGCGCGGCGTACCGGGGAGCTGTTTTTT	CARHQIGLARRTGELFF
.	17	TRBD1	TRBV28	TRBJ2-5	TGTGCCAGCAACGTTTTTACCGGGACAGGGGGCCTGGAGACCCAGTACTTC	CASNVFTGTGGLETQYF
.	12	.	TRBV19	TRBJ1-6	TGTGCCAGTAGTATGGTTGGTTCACCCCTCCACTTT	CASSMVGSPLHF
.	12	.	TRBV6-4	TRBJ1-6	TGTGCCAGCAGTGAGACTCGTTCACCCCTCCACTTT	CASSETRSPLHF
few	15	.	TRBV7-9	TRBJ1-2	TGTGCCAGCAGCTTAATGGTTACAGGGCCTGGTGGCTACACCTTC	CASSLMVTGPGGYTF
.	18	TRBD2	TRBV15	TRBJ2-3	TGTGCCACCAGCAGAGATCTCCCTAGCGGGAGGTACACAGATACGCAGTATTTT	CATSRDLPSGRYTDTQYF
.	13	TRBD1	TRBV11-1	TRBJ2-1	TGTGCCAGCAGCTTAAAAGGGACAGGGGAATTGTTCTTC	CASSLKGTGELFF
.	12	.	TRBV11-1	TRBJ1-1	TGTGCCAGCAGCTTAAGCAACACTGAAGCTTTCTTT	CASSLSNTEAFF
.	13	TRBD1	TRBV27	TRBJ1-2	TGTGCCAGCAGAAGGACAGGGGAGGATGGCTACACCTTC	CASRRTGEDGYTF
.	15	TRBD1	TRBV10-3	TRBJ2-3	TGTGCCATCAGTCGACAGGGGGGAGACACAGATACGCAGTATTTT	CAISRQGGDTDTQYF
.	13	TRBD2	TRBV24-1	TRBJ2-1	TGTGCCACCAGTGATGGGGCGGGGGATGAGCAGTTCTTC	CATSDGAGDEQFF
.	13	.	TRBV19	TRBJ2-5	TGTGCCAGTAGTACAGGGTCCCAAGAGACCCAGTACTTC	CASSTGSQETQYF
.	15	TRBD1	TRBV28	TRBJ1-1	TGTGCCAGCAGTTTTTCCGCGGACAGGCACACTGAAGCTTTCTTT	CASSFSADRHTEAFF
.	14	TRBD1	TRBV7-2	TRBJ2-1	TGTGCCAGCAGCTCCCAGGGACAGGGGGGCGAGCAGTTCTTC	CASSSQGQGGEQFF
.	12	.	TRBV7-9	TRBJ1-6	TGTGCCAGCAGCTTAGAAGGTTCACCCCTCCACTTT	CASSLEGSPLHF
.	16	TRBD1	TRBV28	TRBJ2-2	TGTGCCAGCAGTTTCATACAGGGGGCATTGGCCGGGGAGCTGTTTTTT	CASSFIQGALAGELFF
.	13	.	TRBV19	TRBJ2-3	TGTGCCAGTAGTCGGCGTGGAGAAGATACGCAGTATTTT	CASSRRGEDTQYF
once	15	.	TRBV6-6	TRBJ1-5	TGTGCCAGCAGTCTGTCGGACGGAAACAATCAGCCCCAGCATTTT	CASSLSDGNNQPQHF
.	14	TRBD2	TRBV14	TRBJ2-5	TGTGCCAGCAGCCATGGGACTAGCTACGAGACCCAGTACTTC	CASSHGTSYETQYF
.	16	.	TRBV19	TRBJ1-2	TGTGCCAGTAGACTTACCCCCAGGGCGAGGAACTATGGCTACACCTTC	CASRLTPRARNYGYTF
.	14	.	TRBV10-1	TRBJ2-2	TGCGCCAGTCGACAGATACCCAACACCGGGGAGCTGTTTTTT	CASRQIPNTGELFF
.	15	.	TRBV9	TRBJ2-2	TGTGCCAGCAGCGTAGACCCTTTGGACACCGGGGAGCTGTTTTTT	CASSVDPLDTGELFF
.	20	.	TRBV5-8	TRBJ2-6	TGTGCCAGCAGCCGAACGGGACTTGGGGTCGTTGCATCTGGGGCCAACGTCCTGACTTTC	CASSRTGLGVVASGANVLTF
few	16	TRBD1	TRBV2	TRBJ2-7	TGTGCCAGCAGTGGAGCACCGGGACAGGGTCCCTACGAGCAGTACTTC	CASSGAPGQGPYEQYF
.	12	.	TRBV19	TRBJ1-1	TGTGCCGTCGAGGCCCTGAACACTGAAGCTTTCTTT	CAVEALNTEAFF
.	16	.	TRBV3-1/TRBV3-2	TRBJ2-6	TGTGCCAGCAGCCAGCTTTTAGACTCTGGGGCCAACGTCCTGACTTTC	CASSQLLDSGANVLTF
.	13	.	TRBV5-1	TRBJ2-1	TGCGCCAGCACCCCACAGGGGGGGTTTGAGCAGTTCTTC	CASTPQGGFEQFF
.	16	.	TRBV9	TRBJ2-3	TGTGCCAGCAGCGCTCTCCGACAGGCCCTCACAGATACGCAGTATTTT	CASSALRQALTDTQYF
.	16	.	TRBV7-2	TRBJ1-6	TGTGCCAGCAGCCAAACCTTCAGGGCGGAGAATTCACCCCTCCACTTT	CASSQTFRAENSPLHF
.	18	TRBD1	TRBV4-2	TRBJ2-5	TGTGCCAGCAGCCAAGAAGGAGTCAGGGGGCGCGGCATGGAGACCCAGTACTTC	CASSQEGVRGRGMETQYF
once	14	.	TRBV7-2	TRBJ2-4	TGTGCCAGCAGCTTAGAGAACGGCTACGGGGATCAGTACTTC	CASSLENGYGDQYF
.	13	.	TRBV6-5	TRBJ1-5	TGTGCCAGCAGTTCCACGGCCAATCAGCCCCAGCATTTT	CASSSTANQPQHF
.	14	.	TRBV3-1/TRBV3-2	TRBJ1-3	TGTGCCAGCAGCCAAGACGGATTAGGAAACACCATATATTTT	CASSQDGLGNTIYF
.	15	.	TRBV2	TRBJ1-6	TGTGCCAGCAGTGAAGTCGGAGGCTATAATTCACCCCTCCACTTT	CASSEVGGYNSPLHF
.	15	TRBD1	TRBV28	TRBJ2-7	TGTGCCAGCAGTCCCGGACAGGGGGCCACCTACGAGCAGTACTTC	CASSPGQGATYEQYF
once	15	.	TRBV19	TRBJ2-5	TGTGCCAGTAGCCTGATGACAGGACCCCAAGAGACCCAGTACTTC	CASSLMTGPQETQYF
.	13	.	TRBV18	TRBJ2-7	TGTGCCAGCTCCCCCGGGCCCCCCCTTGAGCAGTACTTC	CASSPGPPLEQYF
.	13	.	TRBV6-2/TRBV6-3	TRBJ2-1	TGTGCCAGCAGTTACTACGAAGAAAGGGAGCAGTTCTTC	CASSYYEEREQFF
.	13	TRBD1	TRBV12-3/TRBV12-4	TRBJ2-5	TGTGCCAGCAGGAGGGACAGGGTAGGGACCCAGTACTTC	CASRRDRVGTQYF
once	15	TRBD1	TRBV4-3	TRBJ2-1	TGCGCCAGCAGCCTCGGGACAGGGGGAGGTTATGAGCAGTTCTTC	CASSLGTGGGYEQFF
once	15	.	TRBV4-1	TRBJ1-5	TGCGCCAGCAGCCAAGATGCCAGGGGCAATCAGCCCCAGCATTTT	CASSQDARGNQPQHF
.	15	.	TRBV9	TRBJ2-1	TGTGCCAGCAGCGTAGGTGGGACATCCTACAATGAGCAGTTCTTC	CASSVGGTSYNEQFF
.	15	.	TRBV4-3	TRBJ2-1	TGCGCCAGCAGCCAATCAAAGTGGAGGCGCAATGAGCAGTTCTTC	CASSQSKWRRNEQFF
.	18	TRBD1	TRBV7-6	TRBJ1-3	TGTGCCAGCAGCTTAGTGTATCGGGACAGAAGCTCTGGAAACACCATATATTTT	CASSLVYRDRSSGNTIYF
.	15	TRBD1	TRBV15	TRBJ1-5	TGTGCCACCAGCAGAGCTGACAGGGCGGATCAGCCCCAGCATTTT	CATSRADRADQPQHF
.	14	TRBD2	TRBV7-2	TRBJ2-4	TGTGCCAGCAGCCCGACTAGCGGGAGAAACATTCAGTACTTC	CASSPTSGRNIQYF
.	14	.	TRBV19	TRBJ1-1	TGTGCCAGTAGTATATTAAGGGGGAACACTGAAGCTTTCTTT	CASSILRGNTEAFF
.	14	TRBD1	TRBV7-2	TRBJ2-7	TGTGCCAGCAGCCGGGACAGGGGGCATTACGAGCAGTACTTC	CASSRDRGHYEQYF